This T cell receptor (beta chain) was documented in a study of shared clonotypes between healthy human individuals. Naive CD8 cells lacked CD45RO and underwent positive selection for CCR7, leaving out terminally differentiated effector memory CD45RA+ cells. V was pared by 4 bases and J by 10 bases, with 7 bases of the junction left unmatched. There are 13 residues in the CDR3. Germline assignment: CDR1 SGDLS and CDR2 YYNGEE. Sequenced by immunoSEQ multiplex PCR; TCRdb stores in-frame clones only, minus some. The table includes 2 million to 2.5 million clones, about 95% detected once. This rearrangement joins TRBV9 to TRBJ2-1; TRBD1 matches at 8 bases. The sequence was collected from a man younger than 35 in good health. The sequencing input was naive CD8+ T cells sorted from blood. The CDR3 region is CASSFQGAGEQFF. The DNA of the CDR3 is TGTGCCAGCAGCTTCCAGGGGGCAGGGGAGCAGTTCTTC.